One sample yielded the 23 T cell receptor beta chains listed below, sequenced in a study of blood T cell repertoires in COVID-19. Some clones are missing from TCRdb's copy, which holds only in-frame ones; the method was immunoSEQ multiplex PCR. The table has some 14,000 clones, 70% to 90% seen once. Specimen: peripheral blood. The receptors were gathered from a man of 80 years or more with acute or convalescent COVID-19.

CDR3 region: CASSLGESLASGNTIYF. The CDR3 DNA reads TGTGCCAGCAGCCTAGGGGAATCCCTAGCCTCTGGAAACACCATATATTTT. V and J are TRBV11-2 and TRBJ1-3; perhaps TRBD1 as D (5 bases). Germline V lookup: CDR1 SGHAT, CDR2 FQNNGV. Deletions cut 5 bases from V and 0 bases from J, with 17 bases between. The CDR3 consists of 17 residues.

J is TRBJ1-5 and V is TRBV5-1, with 10 bases aligning to TRBD1. V was pared by 0 bases and J by 0 bases, with 12 bases of the junction left unmatched. The CDR3 totals 20 residues. Germline lookup yields CDR1 SGHRS and CDR2 YFSETQ. Here the CDR3 DNA reads TGCGCCAGCAGCTTGGTCCCCCGGGACAGGGGCCCTTATAGCAATCAGCCCCAGCATTTT. Translating gives CASSLVPRDRGPYSNQPQHF.

The rearrangement joins TRBV9 to TRBJ2-7; tentatively, D is TRBD2 (7 bases). V was pared by 0 bases and J by 7 bases, with 17 bases between. The CDR3 contains 15 residues. Germline V gene lookup returns CDR1 SGDLS and CDR2 YYNGEE. The CDR3: CASSVGQGLGGEQYF. The CDR3, as DNA: TGTGCCAGCAGCGTAGGGCAGGGGCTCGGGGGGGAGCAGTACTTC.

V usage is TRBV5-6 and J usage is TRBJ2-2; D might be TRBD2 (6 bases). The V end lost 4 bases, the J end lost 3 bases, and 16 bases lay between the germline ends. Germline CDR1 SGHDT, CDR2 YYEEEE. This CDR3 has 16 amino acids. CDR3 protein: CASSRGLKGDTGELFF. The CDR3 DNA is TGTGCCAGCAGCAGGGGACTCAAAGGGGACACCGGGGAGCTGTTTTTT.

V usage is TRBV27 and J usage is TRBJ2-7, with TRBD1 matching 10 bases. Per the germline V gene, CDR1 is MNHEY and CDR2 is SMNVEV (reference sequence). V lost 2 bases, J lost 3 bases, and 4 bases stayed unmatched. The CDR3 runs to 15 residues. Written as DNA, the CDR3 is TGTGCCAGCAGTTTAACCAGGGACAGGGGCTACGAGCAGTACTTC. It encodes CASSLTRDRGYEQYF.

This sequence joins TRBV11-2 and TRBJ2-2; D possibly corresponds to TRBD2 (5 bases). Trimming took off 2 bases at V and 4 bases at J, with 11 bases between the two ends. Germline CDR1 and CDR2: SGHAT and FQNNGV. The CDR3 has 15 amino acids. The CDR3 is CASSLHLAGTGELFF. CDR3 sequence (DNA): TGTGCCAGCAGCTTACACCTAGCAGGCACCGGGGAGCTGTTTTTT.

This sequence joins TRBV2 and TRBJ2-7; tentatively, D is TRBD2 (5 bases). V was clipped by 4 bases and J by 3 bases, with 19 bases between them. Germline lookup yields CDR1 SNHLY and CDR2 FYNNEI. The CDR3 sequence is 16 residues long. The CDR3 nucleotides are TGTGCCAGCAGTGGCCGGTCGGGGTTTAAAGGCTACGAGCAGTACTTC. It is translated as CASSGRSGFKGYEQYF.

This clone was seen a single time. V is TRBV14 and J is TRBJ2-3; TRBD2 agrees at 8 bases. The J segment lost 3 bases and the V segment lost 1 base, leaving 6 bases of the junction unmatched. This CDR3 spans 16 amino acids. Germline CDR1 and CDR2: SGHDN and FVKESK. The CDR3 DNA is TGTGCCAGCAGCCAAGGGTACGGGAGGGTTACAGATACGCAGTATTTT. The encoded protein is CASSQGYGRVTDTQYF.

DNA for the CDR3: TGTGCCAGCAGTCGAAGGACAGGGATAAACACCATATATTTT. Its translation: CASSRRTGINTIYF. The chain recombines TRBV3-1 (or the pseudogene TRBV3-2) with TRBJ1-3; TRBD1 matches 8 bases. This CDR3 region has 14 residues. Trimming at V came to 6 bases and at J to 6 bases, leaving 7 bases not matched to a gene. The germline V gene has CDR1 LGHDT and CDR2 YNNKEL (reference sequence).

The gene calls are TRBV7-3 and TRBJ2-2; D ambiguous. This CDR3 contains 13 residues. The germline V gene encodes CDR1 SGHTA and CDR2 FQGTGA. Trimming pared 0 bases from V and 5 bases from J, leaving 4 bases between. CDR3 bases: TGTGCCAGCAGCTTAACGAGGACCGGGGAGCTGTTTTTT. It encodes CASSLTRTGELFF.

V is TRBV7-2 and J is TRBJ2-1; 12 bases are a match to TRBD2. CDR3 size: 19 residues. Trimming at V came to 5 bases and at J to 7 bases, leaving 18 bases not matched to a gene. In germline, CDR1 is SGHTA, CDR2 FQGNSA. The CDR3 reads CASSLHYSSGRARSNEQFF. The CDR3 region has the DNA TGTGCCAGCAGCCTACACTACTCTAGCGGGAGGGCCAGAAGTAATGAGCAGTTCTTC.

The chain has TRBV10-2 and TRBJ2-1; TRBD1 agrees at 10 bases. The CDR3 sequence is 14 residues long. Germline V lookup: CDR1 WSHSY, CDR2 SAAADI. J was trimmed by 5 bases and V by 6 bases; bases with no gene match: 4. This CDR3 is CASRGGQGNNEQFF. CDR3 in DNA: TGCGCCAGCAGAGGGGGACAGGGGAACAATGAGCAGTTCTTC.

The V and J genes are TRBV5-1 and TRBJ2-5; 9 bases map to TRBD2. The CDR3 consists of 15 residues. V gave up 5 bases and J gave up 4 bases; unmatched junction bases: 9. The V gene's germline CDR1 is SGHRS and CDR2 YFSETQ. CDR3 residues: CASSSGSGRGETQYF. DNA of the CDR3: TGCGCCAGCAGTTCGGGTAGCGGGAGAGGAGAGACCCAGTACTTC.

The chain joins TRBV9 to TRBJ2-2, with 10 bases that match TRBD2. Germline assignment: CDR1 SGDLS and CDR2 YYNGEE. The CDR3 runs 17 residues. After removal of 5 bases from V and 0 bases from J, the junction contained 7 bases not matched to a gene. CDR3 in amino acids: CASRDQRGGTNTGELFF. The CDR3 DNA reads TGTGCCAGCAGGGACCAGCGGGGGGGAACGAACACCGGGGAGCTGTTTTTT. The full variable domain, completed using reference TRBV9 and TRBJ2-2, is DSGVTQTPKHLITATGQRVTLRCSPRSGDLSVYWYQQSLDQGLQFLIQYYNGEERAKGNILERFSAQQFPDLHSELNLSSLELGDSALYFCASRDQRGGTNTGELFFGEGSRLTVL.

V and J are TRBV7-9 and TRBJ2-5; TRBD1 might be the D (5 bases). Trimming pared 0 bases from V and 3 bases from J, leaving 8 bases between. CDR1 is SEHNR and CDR2 is FQNEAQ in the germline V gene (reference sequence). The CDR3 extends over 14 amino acids. The CDR3 DNA reads TGTGCCAGCAGCTTAGCGACAGCCAAAGAGACCCAGTACTTC. Amino acids: CASSLATAKETQYF.

The CDR3 here is CASSHGTSGNEQFF. As DNA, the CDR3 is TGTGCCAGCAGCCACGGGACTAGCGGCAATGAGCAGTTCTTC. This sequence joins TRBV5-5 and TRBJ2-1, with 11 bases matching TRBD2. From germline, CDR1 is SGHKS and CDR2 YYEKEE (reference sequence). CDR3 length: 14 residues. V lost 4 bases, J lost 6 bases, and 3 bases stayed unmatched.

This clone was seen just once. The chain carries TRBV18 and TRBJ2-1; TRBD2 matches at 7 bases. CDR1 and CDR2 (germline): KGHSH, LQKENI. V lost 4 bases and J lost 0; bases outside the gene matches: 6. This CDR3 has 16 residues. The CDR3 DNA reads as TGTGCCAGCTCACGAATAGCGGGTAGCTCCTACAATGAGCAGTTCTTC. Amino acids: CASSRIAGSSYNEQFF.

The chain links TRBV10-3 to TRBJ2-5; 9 bases agree with TRBD1. CDR1 ENHRY and CDR2 SYGVKD come from the germline V gene. The CDR3 is 15 residues long. V was clipped by 0 bases and J by 3 bases; unmatched bases: 2. CDR3 nucleotide sequence: TGTGCCATCAGTGAGTCGACAGGGGGAAAAGAGACCCAGTACTTC. Protein sequence: CAISESTGGKETQYF.

The chain has TRBV6-1 and TRBJ2-5; tentative D call: TRBD2 (6 bases). Trimming stripped 2 bases from V and 9 bases from J, with 16 bases between. Germline V CDR1 and CDR2: MNHNS, SASEGT. The length of the CDR3 is 14 residues. The CDR3 region is CASSEWGFPGAQYF. Written as DNA, the CDR3 is TGTGCCAGCAGTGAATGGGGTTTCCCGGGGGCCCAGTACTTC.

The chain uses TRBV19 and TRBJ1-5; 9 bases fit TRBD1. Per the germline V gene, CDR1 is LNHDA and CDR2 is SQIVND (reference sequence). V lost 4 bases, J lost 5 bases, and 6 bases stayed unmatched. This CDR3 region has 15 residues. The CDR3 loop reads CASSRTGVGDQPQHF. The CDR3 DNA follows: TGTGCCAGTAGTAGGACAGGGGTGGGGGATCAGCCCCAGCATTTT.

The chain joins TRBV18 to TRBJ2-5; D may be TRBD1 (6 bases). The V and J ends lost 3 bases and 2 bases respectively, with 13 bases between them. The CDR3 loop spans 15 amino acids. Germline-derived CDR1 and CDR2 are KGHSH and LQKENI. CDR3 sequence (DNA): TGTGCCAGCTCACCCCCTGGACAGCCTCAAGAGACCCAGTACTTC. Protein sequence: CASSPPGQPQETQYF.

V and J are TRBV24-1 and TRBJ2-1, with 7 positions matching TRBD1. V lost 4 bases to trimming and J lost 4 bases; unmatched junction nucleotides: 6. The germline gives CDR1 KGHDR, CDR2 SFDVKD. This CDR3 has 15 residues. In DNA, the CDR3 is TGTGCCACCAGTGACCCGGGACAGCCGTACAATGAGCAGTTCTTC. Amino acids: CATSDPGQPYNEQFF.

This clone was detected only once. V gene TRBV6-2 or TRBV6-3 combines with J gene TRBJ2-7; 8 bases agree with TRBD1. The length of the CDR3 is 14 residues. V trimming: 5 bases; J trimming: 1 base; junction bases outside the gene matches: 4. Germline assignment: CDR1 MNHEY and CDR2 SVGEGT. In DNA form, the CDR3 reads TGTGCCAGCAGTGGACAGGGTTGGTCCTACGAGCAGTACTTC. Its protein is CASSGQGWSYEQYF.